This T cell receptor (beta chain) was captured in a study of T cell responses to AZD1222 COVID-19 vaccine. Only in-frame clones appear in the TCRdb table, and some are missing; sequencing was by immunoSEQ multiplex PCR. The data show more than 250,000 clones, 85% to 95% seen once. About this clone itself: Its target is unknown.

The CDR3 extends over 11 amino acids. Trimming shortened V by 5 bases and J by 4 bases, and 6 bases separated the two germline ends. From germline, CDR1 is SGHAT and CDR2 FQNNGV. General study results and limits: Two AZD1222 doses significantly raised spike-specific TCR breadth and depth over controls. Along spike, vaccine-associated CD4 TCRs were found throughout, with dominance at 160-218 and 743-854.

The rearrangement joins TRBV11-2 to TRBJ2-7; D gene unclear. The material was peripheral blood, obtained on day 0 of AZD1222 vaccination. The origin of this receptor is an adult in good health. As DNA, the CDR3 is TGTGCCAGCAGCCTAAAATACGAGCAGTACTTC. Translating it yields CASSLKYEQYF.